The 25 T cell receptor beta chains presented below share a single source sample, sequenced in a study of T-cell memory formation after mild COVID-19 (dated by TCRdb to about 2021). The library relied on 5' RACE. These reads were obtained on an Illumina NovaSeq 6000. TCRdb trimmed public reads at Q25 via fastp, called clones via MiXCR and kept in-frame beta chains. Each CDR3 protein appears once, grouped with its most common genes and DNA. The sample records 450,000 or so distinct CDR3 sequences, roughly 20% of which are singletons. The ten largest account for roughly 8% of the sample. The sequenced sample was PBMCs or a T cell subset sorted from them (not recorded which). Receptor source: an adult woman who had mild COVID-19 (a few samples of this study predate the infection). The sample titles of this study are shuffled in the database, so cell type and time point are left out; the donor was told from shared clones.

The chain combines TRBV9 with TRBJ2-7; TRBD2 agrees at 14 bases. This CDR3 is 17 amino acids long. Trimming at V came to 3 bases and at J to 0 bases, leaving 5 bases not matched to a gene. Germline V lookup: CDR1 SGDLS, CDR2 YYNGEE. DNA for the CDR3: TGTGCCAGCAGCGACGGGGGACTAGCGGGAGCCTCCTACGAGCAGTACTTC. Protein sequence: CASSDGGLAGASYEQYF.

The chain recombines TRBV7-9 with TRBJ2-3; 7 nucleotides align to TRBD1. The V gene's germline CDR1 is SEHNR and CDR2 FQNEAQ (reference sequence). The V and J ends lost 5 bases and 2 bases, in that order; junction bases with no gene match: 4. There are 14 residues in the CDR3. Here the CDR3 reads CASSRDSNTDTQYF. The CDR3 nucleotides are TGTGCCAGCAGCCGGGACAGCAACACAGATACGCAGTATTTT. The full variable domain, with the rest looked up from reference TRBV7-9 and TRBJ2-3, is DTGVSQNPRHKITKRGQNVTFRCDPISEHNRLYWYRQTLGQGPEFLTYFQNEAQLEKSRLLSDRFSAERPKGSFSTLEIQRTEQGDSAMYLCASSRDSNTDTQYFGPGTRLTVL.

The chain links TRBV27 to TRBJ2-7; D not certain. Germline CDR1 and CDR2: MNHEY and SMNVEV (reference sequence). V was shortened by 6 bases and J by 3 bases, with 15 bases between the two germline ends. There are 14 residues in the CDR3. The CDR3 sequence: CASRPGRPFYEQYF. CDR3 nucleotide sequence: TGTGCCAGCAGGCCCGGTAGACCCTTCTACGAGCAGTACTTC.

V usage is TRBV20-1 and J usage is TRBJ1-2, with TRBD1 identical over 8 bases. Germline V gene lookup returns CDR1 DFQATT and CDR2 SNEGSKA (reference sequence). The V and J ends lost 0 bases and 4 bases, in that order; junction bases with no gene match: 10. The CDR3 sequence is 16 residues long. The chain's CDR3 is CSARDQGQGGSYGYTF. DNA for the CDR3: TGCAGTGCTAGAGATCAAGGACAGGGAGGTAGCTATGGCTACACCTTC.

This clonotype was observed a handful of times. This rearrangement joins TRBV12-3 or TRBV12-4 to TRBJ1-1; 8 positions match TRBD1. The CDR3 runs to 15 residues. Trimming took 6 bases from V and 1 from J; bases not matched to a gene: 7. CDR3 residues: CASSRTGTGNTEAFF. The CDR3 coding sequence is TGTGCCAGCAGCCGAACCGGGACAGGGAACACTGAAGCTTTCTTT.

The CDR3 bases are TGTGCCAGCAGCACTCGGACTAGCGGGAGAGGCTGGAATGAGCAGTTCTTC. It specifies CASSTRTSGRGWNEQFF. The chain has TRBV9 and TRBJ2-1, with TRBD2 matching over 13 bases. CDR1 is SGDLS, CDR2 YYNGEE, per germline. CDR3 length equals 17 residues. The trim removed 4 bases at V and 7 bases at J, leaving 11 bases unmatched.

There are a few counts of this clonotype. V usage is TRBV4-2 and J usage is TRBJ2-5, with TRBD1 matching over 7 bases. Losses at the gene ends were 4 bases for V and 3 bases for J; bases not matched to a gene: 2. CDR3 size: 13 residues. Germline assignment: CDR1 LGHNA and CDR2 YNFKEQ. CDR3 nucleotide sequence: TGTGCCAGCAGCCGTCAGGGGGAAGAGACCCAGTACTTC. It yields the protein CASSRQGEETQYF.

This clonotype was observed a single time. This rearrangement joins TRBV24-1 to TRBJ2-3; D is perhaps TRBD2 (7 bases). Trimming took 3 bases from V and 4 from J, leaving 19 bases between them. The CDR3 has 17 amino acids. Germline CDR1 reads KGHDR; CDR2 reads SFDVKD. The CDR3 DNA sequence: TGTGCCACCAGTGATATCCGAGGGGGGGGGCCTCCAGATACGCAGTATTTT. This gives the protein CATSDIRGGGPPDTQYF.

Here the CDR3 DNA reads TGTGCCAGCAGTGAGACGGCCTCCTACGAGCAGTACTTC. The encoded protein is CASSETASYEQYF. V gene TRBV12-3 or TRBV12-4 combines with J gene TRBJ2-7; unclear D gene. This CDR3 is 13 amino acids long. Trimming shortened V by 5 bases and J by 0 bases, and 8 bases separated the two germline ends.

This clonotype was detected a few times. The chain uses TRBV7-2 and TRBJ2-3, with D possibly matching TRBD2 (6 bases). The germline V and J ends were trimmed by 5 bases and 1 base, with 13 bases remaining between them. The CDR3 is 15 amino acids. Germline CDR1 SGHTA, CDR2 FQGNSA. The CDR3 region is CASSDARERTDTQYF. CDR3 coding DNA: TGTGCCAGCAGCGACGCGCGGGAACGCACAGATACGCAGTATTTT.

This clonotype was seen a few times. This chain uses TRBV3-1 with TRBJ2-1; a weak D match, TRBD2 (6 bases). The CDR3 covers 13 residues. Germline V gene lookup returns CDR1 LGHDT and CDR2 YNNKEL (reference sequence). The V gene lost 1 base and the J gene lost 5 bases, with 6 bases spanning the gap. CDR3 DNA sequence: TGTGCCAGCAGCCAAGGGGGGGACAATGAGCAGTTCTTC. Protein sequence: CASSQGGDNEQFF.

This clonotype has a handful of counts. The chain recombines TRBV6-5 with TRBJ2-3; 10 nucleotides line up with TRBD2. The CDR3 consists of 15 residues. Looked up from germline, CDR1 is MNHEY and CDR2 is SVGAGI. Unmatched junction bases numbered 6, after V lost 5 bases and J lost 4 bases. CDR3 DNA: TGTGCCAGCAGTCATACTAGCGGGGAGGCAGATACGCAGTATTTT. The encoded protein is CASSHTSGEADTQYF.

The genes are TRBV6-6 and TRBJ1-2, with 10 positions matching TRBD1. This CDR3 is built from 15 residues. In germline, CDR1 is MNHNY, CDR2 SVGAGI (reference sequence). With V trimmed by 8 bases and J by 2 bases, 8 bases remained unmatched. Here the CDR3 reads CASGPRDRGNYGYTF. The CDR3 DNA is TGTGCCAGCGGCCCCCGGGACAGGGGCAACTATGGCTACACCTTC.

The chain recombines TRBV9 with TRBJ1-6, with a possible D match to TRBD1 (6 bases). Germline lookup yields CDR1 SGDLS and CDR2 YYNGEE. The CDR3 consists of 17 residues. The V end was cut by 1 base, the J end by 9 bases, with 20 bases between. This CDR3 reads CASSVNPGFTQGSPLHF. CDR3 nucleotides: TGTGCCAGCAGCGTAAACCCCGGATTTACACAGGGTTCACCCCTCCACTTT.

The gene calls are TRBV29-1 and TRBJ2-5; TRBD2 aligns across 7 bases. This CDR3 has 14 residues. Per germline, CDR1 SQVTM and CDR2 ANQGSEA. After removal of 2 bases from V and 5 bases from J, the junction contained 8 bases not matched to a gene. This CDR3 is CSVEMVRGGETQYF. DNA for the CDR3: TGCAGCGTTGAAATGGTCCGGGGAGGGGAGACCCAGTACTTC.

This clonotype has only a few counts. The CDR3 here is CSASHSWGEGAEAFF. The CDR3, as DNA: TGCAGCGCTAGTCATTCGTGGGGGGAAGGAGCTGAAGCTTTCTTT. This chain links TRBV29-1 with TRBJ1-1, with a possible D match to TRBD1 (5 bases). The germline V and J ends were trimmed by 7 bases and 6 bases, with 24 bases remaining between them. CDR3 length: 15 residues. CDR1 and CDR2 from the germline V gene are SQVTM and ANQGSEA. The variable domain in full, with the rest retrieved from reference TRBV29-1 and TRBJ1-1, is SAVISQKPSRDICQRGTSLTIQCQVDSQVTMMFWYRQQPGQSLTLIATANQGSEATYESGFVIDKFPISRPNLTFSTLTVSNMSPEDSSIYLCSASHSWGEGAEAFFGQGTRLTVV.

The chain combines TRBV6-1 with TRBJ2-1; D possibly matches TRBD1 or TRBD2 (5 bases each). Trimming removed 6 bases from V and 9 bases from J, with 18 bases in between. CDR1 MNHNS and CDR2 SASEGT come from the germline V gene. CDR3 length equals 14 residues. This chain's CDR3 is CASSLGAGSGEQFF. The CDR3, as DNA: TGTGCCAGCAGCCTAGGGGCAGGGAGCGGTGAGCAGTTCTTC.

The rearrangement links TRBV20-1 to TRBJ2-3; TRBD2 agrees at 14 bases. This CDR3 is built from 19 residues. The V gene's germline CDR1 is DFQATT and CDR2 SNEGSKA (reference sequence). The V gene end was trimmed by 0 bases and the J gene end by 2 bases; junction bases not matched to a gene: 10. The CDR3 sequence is CSARDLGLAGGPLTDTQYF. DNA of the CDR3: TGCAGTGCTAGAGACCTAGGACTAGCGGGAGGTCCCCTCACAGATACGCAGTATTTT.

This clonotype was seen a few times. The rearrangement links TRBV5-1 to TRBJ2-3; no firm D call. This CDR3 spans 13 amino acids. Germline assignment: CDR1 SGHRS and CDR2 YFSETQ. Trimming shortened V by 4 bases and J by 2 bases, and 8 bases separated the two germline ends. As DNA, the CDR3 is TGCGCCAGCAGCCCCATGAACACAGATACGCAGTATTTT. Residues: CASSPMNTDTQYF.

CDR3 loop: CATSRDVPGVYGYTF. The CDR3, as DNA: TGTGCCACCAGCAGAGACGTCCCAGGGGTCTATGGCTACACCTTC. V and J are TRBV15 and TRBJ1-2; possibly TRBD1 for D (6 bases). Germline CDR1 and CDR2: LNHNV and YYDKDF (reference sequence). V was pared by 0 bases and J by 4 bases, with 12 bases between. The CDR3 has 15 residues. The entire variable domain, with the rest obtained from reference TRBV15 and TRBJ1-2, is as follows: DAMVIQNPRYQVTQFGKPVTLSCSQTLNHNVMYWYQQKSSQAPKLLFHYYDKDFNNEADTPDNFQSRRPNTSFCFLDIRSPGLGDTAMYLCATSRDVPGVYGYTFGSGTRLTVV.

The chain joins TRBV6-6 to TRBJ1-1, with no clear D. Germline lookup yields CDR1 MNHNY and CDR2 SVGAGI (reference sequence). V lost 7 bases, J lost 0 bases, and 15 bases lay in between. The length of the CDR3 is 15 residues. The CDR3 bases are TGTGCCAGCATCACTCCACAGCACCTGAACACTGAAGCTTTCTTT. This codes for CASITPQHLNTEAFF.

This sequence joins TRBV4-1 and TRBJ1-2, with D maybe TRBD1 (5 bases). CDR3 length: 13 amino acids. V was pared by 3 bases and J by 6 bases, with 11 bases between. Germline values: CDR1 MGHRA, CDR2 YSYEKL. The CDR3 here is CASSQEGTNGYTF. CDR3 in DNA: TGCGCCAGCAGCCAGGAGGGGACTAATGGCTACACCTTC.

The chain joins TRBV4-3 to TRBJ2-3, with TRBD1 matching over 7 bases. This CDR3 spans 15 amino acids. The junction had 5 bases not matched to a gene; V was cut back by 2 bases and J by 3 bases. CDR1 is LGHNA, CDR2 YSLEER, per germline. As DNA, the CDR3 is TGCGCCAGCAGCCAAAACAGGGGTTTGACAGATACGCAGTATTTT. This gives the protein CASSQNRGLTDTQYF.

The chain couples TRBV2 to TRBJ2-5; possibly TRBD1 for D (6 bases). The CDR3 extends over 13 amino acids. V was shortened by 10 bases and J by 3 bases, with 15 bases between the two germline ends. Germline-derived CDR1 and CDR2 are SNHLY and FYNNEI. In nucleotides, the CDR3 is TGTGCCATCGCCGGAGGACAGAAAGAGACCCAGTACTTC. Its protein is CAIAGGQKETQYF.

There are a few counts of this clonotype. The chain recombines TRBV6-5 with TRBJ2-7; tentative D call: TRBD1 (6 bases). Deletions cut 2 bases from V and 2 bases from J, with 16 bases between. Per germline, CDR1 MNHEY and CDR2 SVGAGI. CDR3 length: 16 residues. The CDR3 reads CASSYLGQGNPYEQYF. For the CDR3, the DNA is TGTGCCAGCAGTTACCTAGGCCAGGGGAATCCCTACGAGCAGTACTTC.